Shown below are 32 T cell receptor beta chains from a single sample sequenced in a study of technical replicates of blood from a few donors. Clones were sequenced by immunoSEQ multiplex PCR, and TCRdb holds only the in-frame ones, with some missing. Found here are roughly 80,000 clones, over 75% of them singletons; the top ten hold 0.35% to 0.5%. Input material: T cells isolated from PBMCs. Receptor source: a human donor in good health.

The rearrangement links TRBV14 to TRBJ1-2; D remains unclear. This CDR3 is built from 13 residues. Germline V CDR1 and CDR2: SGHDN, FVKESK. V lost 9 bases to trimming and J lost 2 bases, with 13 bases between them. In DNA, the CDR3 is TGTGCCAGTCCAGCACGAGGAAACTATGGCTACACCTTC. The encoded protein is CASPARGNYGYTF.

The DNA for the CDR3 is TGTGCCAGCAGCTTAGCAGGGGCGGGGGAAAAACTGTTTTTT. It encodes CASSLAGAGEKLFF. The chain combines TRBV7-2 with TRBJ1-4, with a weak D call TRBD1 (5 bases). Germline V CDR1 and CDR2: SGHTA, FQGNSA. The CDR3 spans 14 residues. The V and J ends lost 0 bases and 8 bases respectively, with 10 bases between them.

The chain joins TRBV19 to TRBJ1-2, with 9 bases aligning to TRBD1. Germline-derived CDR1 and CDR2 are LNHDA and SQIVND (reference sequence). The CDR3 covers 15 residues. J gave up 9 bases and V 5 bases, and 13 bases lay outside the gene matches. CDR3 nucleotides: TGTGCCAGTAGTCTAAGGGAACAGGGGGCAACGCGCTACACCTTC. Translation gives CASSLREQGATRYTF.

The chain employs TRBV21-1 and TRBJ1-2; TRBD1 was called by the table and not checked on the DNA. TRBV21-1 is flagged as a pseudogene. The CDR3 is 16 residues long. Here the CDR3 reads CASSKAPGHSNYGYTF. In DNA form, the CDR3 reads TGTGCCAGCAGCAAAGCGCCGGGACACAGTAACTATGGCTACACCTTC.

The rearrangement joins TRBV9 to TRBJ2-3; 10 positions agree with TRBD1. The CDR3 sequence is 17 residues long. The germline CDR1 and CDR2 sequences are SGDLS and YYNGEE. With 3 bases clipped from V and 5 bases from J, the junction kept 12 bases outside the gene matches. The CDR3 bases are TGTGCCAGCAGCGACCCAAAAGGGGGACAGGGGATAGATACGCAGTATTTT. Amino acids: CASSDPKGGQGIDTQYF.

The CDR3 coding sequence is TGTGCCAGCTCTCGTCCAGGGTTTACTGAAGCTTTCTTT. Amino acid sequence: CASSRPGFTEAFF. The chain carries TRBV27 and TRBJ1-1, with D perhaps TRBD1 (5 bases). The CDR3 is 13 amino acids. The V end was cut by 8 bases, the J end by 5 bases, with 15 bases between. Germline CDR1 and CDR2: MNHEY and SMNVEV (reference sequence).

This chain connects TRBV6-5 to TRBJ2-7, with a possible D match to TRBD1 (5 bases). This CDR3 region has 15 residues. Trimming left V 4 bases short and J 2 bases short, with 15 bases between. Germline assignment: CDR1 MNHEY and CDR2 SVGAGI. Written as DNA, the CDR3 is TGTGCCAGCAGTTCCCCCGGCAGGGTTGCCTACGAGCAGTACTTC. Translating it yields CASSSPGRVAYEQYF.

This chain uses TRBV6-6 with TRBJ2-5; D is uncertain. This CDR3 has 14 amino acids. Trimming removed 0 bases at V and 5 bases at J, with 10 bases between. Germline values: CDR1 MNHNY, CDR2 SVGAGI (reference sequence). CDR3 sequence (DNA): TGTGCCAGCAGTTACTCAGCACCCTTGGAGACCCAGTACTTC. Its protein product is CASSYSAPLETQYF.

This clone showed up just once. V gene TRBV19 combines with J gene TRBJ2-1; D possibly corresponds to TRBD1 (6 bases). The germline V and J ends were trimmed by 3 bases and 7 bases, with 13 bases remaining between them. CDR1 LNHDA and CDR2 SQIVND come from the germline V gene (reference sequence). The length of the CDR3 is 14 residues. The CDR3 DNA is TGTGCCAGTAGTATTACAGGGCCACAAAATGAGCAGTTCTTC. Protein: CASSITGPQNEQFF.

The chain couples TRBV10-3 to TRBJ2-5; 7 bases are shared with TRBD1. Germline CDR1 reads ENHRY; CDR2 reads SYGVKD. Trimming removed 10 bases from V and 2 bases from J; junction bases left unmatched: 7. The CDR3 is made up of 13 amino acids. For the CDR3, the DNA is TGTGCCACCCTGAACAGGGGACAAGAGACCCAGTACTTC. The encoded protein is CATLNRGQETQYF.

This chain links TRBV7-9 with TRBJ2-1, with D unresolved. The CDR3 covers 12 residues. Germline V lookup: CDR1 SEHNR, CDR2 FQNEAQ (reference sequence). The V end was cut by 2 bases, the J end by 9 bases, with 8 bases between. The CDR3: CASSLKHGEQFF. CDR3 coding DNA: TGTGCCAGCAGCTTAAAACATGGTGAGCAGTTCTTC.

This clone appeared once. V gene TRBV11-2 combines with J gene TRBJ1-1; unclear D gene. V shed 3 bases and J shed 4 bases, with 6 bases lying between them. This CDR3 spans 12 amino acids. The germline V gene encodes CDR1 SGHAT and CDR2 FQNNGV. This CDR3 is CASSFGSTEAFF. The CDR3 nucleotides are TGTGCCAGCAGCTTTGGGAGCACTGAAGCTTTCTTT. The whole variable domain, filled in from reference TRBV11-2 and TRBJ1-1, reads EAGVAQSPRYKIIEKRQSVAFWCNPISGHATLYWYQQILGQGPKLLIQFQNNGVVDDSQLPKDRFSAERLKGVDSTLKIQPAKLEDSAVYLCASSFGSTEAFFGQGTRLTVV.

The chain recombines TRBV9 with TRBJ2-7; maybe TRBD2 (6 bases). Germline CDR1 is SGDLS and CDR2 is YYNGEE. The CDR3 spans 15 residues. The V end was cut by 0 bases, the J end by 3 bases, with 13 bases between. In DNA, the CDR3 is TGTGCCAGCAGCGTAGGAGATTTAGCGGACTACGAGCAGTACTTC. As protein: CASSVGDLADYEQYF.

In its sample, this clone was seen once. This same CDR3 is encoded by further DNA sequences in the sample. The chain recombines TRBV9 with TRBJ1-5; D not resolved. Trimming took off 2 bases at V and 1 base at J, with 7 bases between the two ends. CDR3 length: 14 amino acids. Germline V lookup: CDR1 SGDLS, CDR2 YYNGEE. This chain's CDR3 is CASSVTGSNQPQHF. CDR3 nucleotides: TGTGCCAGCAGCGTTACGGGAAGCAATCAGCCCCAGCATTTT.

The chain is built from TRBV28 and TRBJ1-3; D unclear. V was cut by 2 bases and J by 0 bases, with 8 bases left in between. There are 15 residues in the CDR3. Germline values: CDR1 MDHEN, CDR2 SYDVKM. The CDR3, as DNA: TGTGCCAGCAGTTTAGCCGGGAGCTCTGGAAACACCATATATTTT. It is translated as CASSLAGSSGNTIYF.

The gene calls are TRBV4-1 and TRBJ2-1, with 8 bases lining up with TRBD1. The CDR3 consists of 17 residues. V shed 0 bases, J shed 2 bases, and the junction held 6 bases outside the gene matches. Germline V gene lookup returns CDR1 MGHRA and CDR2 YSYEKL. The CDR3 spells CASSQDPLTGAYNEQFF. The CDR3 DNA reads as TGCGCCAGCAGCCAAGATCCATTGACAGGGGCCTACAATGAGCAGTTCTTC.

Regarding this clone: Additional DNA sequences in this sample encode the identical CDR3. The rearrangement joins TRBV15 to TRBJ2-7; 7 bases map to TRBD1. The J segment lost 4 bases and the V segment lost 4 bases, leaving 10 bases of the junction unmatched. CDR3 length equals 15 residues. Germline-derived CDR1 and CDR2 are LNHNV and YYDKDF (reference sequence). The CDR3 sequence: CATSTGTGVGYEQYF. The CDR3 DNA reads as TGTGCCACCAGCACAGGAACAGGGGTTGGTTACGAGCAGTACTTC.

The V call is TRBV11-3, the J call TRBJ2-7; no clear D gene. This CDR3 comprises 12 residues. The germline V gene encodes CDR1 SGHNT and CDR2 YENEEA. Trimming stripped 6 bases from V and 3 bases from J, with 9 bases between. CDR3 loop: CASRSKIYEQYF. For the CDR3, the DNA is TGTGCCAGCAGGTCCAAAATCTACGAGCAGTACTTC.

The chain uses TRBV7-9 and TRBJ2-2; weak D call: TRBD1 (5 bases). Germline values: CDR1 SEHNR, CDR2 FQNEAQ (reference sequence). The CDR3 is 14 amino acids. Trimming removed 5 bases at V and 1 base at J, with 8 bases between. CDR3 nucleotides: TGTGCCAGCAGCCCAGGACAGAACACCGGGGAGCTGTTTTTT. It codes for CASSPGQNTGELFF.

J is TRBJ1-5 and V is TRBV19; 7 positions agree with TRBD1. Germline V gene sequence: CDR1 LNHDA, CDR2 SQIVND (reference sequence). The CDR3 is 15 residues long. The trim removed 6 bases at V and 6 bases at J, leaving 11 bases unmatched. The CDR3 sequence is CASSRDREGVQPQHF. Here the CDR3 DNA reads TGTGCCAGTAGCCGGGACAGAGAGGGGGTTCAGCCCCAGCATTTT. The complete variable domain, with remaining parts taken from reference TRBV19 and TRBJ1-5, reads DGGITQSPKYLFRKEGQNVTLSCEQNLNHDAMYWYRQDPGQGLRLIYYSQIVNDFQKGDIAEGYSVSREKKESFPLTVTSAQKNPTAFYLCASSRDREGVQPQHFGDGTRLSIL.

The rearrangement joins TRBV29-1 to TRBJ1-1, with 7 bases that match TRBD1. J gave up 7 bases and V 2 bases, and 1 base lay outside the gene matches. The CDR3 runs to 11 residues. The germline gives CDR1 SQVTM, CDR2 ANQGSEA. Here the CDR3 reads CSVEQGGEAFF. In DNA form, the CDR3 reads TGCAGCGTTGAACAGGGGGGTGAAGCTTTCTTT.

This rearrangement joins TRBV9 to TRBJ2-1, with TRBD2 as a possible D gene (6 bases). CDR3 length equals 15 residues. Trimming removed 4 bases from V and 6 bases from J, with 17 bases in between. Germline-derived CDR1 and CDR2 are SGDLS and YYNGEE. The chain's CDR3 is CASSPSGGAANEQFF. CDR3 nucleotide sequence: TGTGCCAGCAGCCCCAGTGGCGGGGCAGCCAATGAGCAGTTCTTC.

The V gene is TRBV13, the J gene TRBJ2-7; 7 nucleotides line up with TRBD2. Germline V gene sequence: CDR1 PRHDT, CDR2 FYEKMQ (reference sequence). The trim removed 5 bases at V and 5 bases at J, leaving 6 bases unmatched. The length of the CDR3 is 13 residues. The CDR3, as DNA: TGTGCCAGCAGCGGGGGAGGGGATAACGAGCAGTACTTC. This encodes CASSGGGDNEQYF.

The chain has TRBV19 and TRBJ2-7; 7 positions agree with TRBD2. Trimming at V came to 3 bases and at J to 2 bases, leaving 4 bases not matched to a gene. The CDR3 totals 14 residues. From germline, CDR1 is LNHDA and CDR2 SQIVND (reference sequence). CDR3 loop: CASSISGGPYEQYF. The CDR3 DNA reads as TGTGCCAGTAGTATTTCGGGAGGCCCCTACGAGCAGTACTTC. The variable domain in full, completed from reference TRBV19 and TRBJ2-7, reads DGGITQSPKYLFRKEGQNVTLSCEQNLNHDAMYWYRQDPGQGLRLIYYSQIVNDFQKGDIAEGYSVSREKKESFPLTVTSAQKNPTAFYLCASSISGGPYEQYFGPGTRLTVT.

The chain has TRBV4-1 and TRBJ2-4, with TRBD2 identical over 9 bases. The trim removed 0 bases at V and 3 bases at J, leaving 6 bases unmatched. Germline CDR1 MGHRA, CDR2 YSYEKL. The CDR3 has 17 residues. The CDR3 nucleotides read TGCGCCAGCAGCCAAGATCGGGTAGCGGGAGTCAAAAACATTCAGTACTTC. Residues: CASSQDRVAGVKNIQYF.

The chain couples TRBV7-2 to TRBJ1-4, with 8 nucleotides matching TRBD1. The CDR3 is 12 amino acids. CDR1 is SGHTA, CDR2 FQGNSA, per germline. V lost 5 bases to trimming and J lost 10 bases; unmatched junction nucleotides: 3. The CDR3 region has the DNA TGTGCCAGCAGCCCACAGGGGGGAAAACTGTTTTTT. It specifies CASSPQGGKLFF.

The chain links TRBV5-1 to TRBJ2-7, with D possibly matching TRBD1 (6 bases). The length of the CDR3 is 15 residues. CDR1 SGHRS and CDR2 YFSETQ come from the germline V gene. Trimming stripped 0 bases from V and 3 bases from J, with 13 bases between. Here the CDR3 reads CASSLEGGLSYEQYF. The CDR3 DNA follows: TGCGCCAGCAGCTTGGAAGGGGGATTAAGCTACGAGCAGTACTTC.

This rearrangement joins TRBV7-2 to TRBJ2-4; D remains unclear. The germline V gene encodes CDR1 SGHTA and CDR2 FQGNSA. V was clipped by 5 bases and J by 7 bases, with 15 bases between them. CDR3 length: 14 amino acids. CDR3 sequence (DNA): TGTGCCAGCAGCGCCACTCAAACCGGGAACATTCAGTACTTC. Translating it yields CASSATQTGNIQYF.

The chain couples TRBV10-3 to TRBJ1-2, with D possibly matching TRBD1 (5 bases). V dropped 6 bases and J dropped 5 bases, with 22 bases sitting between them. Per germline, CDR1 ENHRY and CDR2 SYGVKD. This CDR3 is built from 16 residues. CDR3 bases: TGTGCCATCAGCACCAACGAACCGGGACTGAAGTATGGCTACACCTTC. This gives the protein CAISTNEPGLKYGYTF.

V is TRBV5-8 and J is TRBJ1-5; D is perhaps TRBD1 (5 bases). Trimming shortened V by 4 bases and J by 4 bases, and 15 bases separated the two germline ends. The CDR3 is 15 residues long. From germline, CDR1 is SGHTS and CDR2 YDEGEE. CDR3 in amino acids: CASSDWGQLNQPQHF. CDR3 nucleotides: TGTGCCAGCAGCGATTGGGGCCAGTTGAATCAGCCCCAGCATTTT.

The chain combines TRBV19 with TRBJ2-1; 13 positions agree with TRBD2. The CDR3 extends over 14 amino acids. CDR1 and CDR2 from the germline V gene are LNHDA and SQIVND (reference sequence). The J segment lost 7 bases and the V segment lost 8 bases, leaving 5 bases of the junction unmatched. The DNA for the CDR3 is TGTGCCAGTCATGGACTAGCGGGAGTTAATGAGCAGTTCTTC. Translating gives CASHGLAGVNEQFF. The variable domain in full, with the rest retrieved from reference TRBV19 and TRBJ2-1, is DGGITQSPKYLFRKEGQNVTLSCEQNLNHDAMYWYRQDPGQGLRLIYYSQIVNDFQKGDIAEGYSVSREKKESFPLTVTSAQKNPTAFYLCASHGLAGVNEQFFGPGTRLTVL.

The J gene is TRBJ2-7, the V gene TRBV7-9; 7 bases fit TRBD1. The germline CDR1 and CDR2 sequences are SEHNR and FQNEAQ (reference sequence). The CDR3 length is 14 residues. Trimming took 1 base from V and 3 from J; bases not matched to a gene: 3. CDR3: CASSLERQGYEQYF. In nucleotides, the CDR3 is TGTGCCAGCAGCTTAGAACGACAGGGCTACGAGCAGTACTTC.